This T cell receptor (beta chain) was observed in a study of OX40 agonist ivuxolimab in advanced cancers. Study summary: Enrollees could have had prior anti-PD-1, anti-PD-L1 or anti-CTLA-4 therapy, which roughly 40% had received.

Clones were sequenced by immunoSEQ multiplex PCR, and TCRdb holds only the in-frame ones, with some missing. The sample lists under 70,000 clones; approximately 83% were seen once. There are a few counts of this clone. The CDR3 totals 14 residues. Trimming removed 1 base at V and 0 bases at J, with 7 bases between. CDR1 SGHNT and CDR2 YYREEE come from the germline V gene (reference sequence). This sequence joins TRBV5-4 and TRBJ1-1, with a tentative D call TRBD1 (6 bases). This sample comprised CD4+ or CD8+ T cells sorted from blood, obtained in a trial of the OX40 agonist ivuxolimab. The clonotype originates from an adult with an advanced solid tumor such as melanoma, head and neck, liver or kidney cancer. The CDR3 sequence is CASSLTGMNTEAFF. CDR3 bases: TGTGCCAGCAGCTTGACAGGGATGAACACTGAAGCTTTCTTT.